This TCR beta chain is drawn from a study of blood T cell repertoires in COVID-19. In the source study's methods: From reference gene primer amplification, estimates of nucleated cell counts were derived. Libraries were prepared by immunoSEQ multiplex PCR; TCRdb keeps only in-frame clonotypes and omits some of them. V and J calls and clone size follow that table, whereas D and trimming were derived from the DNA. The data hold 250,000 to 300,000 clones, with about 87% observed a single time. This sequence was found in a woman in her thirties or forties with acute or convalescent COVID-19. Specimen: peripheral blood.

In DNA, the CDR3 is TGTGCCAGCAGTTTTGGGGCGCAGGGCTACACCTTC. Its protein is CASSFGAQGYTF. This chain connects TRBV12-3 or TRBV12-4 to TRBJ1-2, with D possibly being TRBD1 (5 bases). The CDR3 spans 12 residues. Between the trimmed V and J ends, which lost 3 bases and 8 bases, there was a span of 10 bases.